This T cell receptor beta chain was retrieved from a study of cytomegalovirus exposure and HLA in healthy donors. Regarding this clone: The antigen is unknown.

Findings of the study overall: TCR beta sequences reportedly predicted most subjects' HLA-A and HLA-B alleles accurately. As a later analysis showed, a missense DCLRE1C variant was linked to trimming of TCR beta V- and J-genes.

V was cut by 6 bases and J by 0 bases, with 15 bases left in between. The CDR3 covers 15 residues. Germline V gene data show CDR1 as MNHNS and CDR2 as SASEGT. These donors, healthy bone marrow donors, were studied. Primers included in the PCR were 60 Vbeta and 13 Jbeta primers. Clones were read by immunoSEQ multiplex PCR, and TCRdb kept only the in-frame ones, dropping some. The top ten clones hold around 0.33% of a sample with about 250,000 clones, 75% to 90% of them seen once. The receptor was isolated from a girl aged 2-10 years in good health and CMV-seronegative. Sequencing was performed on PBMCs. The J gene is TRBJ2-7, the V gene TRBV6-1; D gene uncertain. CDR3 amino acids: CASRAPYQDSYEQYF. CDR3 DNA sequence: TGTGCCAGCAGGGCCCCGTATCAGGACTCCTACGAGCAGTACTTC.